This T cell receptor beta chain appears in the sequencing data of a study of T cells after yellow fever vaccination. This clonotype was counted only a few times. The antigen is unknown. TCR cDNA was made by 5'RACE template switching, adding a universal primer site and UMIs. Each CDR3 protein gets one entry after TCRdb re-called the 5' RACE reads with MiXCR. The sample contains 150,000 to 200,000 distinct CDR3 sequences, approximately 9.9% of which appear only once. Germline V gene sequence: CDR1 MNHEY, CDR2 SVGEGT. V shed 0 bases and J shed 4 bases, with 4 bases lying between them. The CDR3 sequence is 12 residues long. General observations from the study: High-abundance clonotypes from the bulk population could contaminate FACS-sorted repertoires.

The chain joins TRBV6-2 or TRBV6-3 to TRBJ2-7; D unresolved. The origin of this receptor is a man between 18 and 29 years old who received the YFV17D yellow fever vaccine. The input for sequencing was CD8+ T cells sorted from PBMCs, taken 45 days after the yellow fever booster vaccination. The CDR3 coding sequence is TGTGCCAGCAGTTACTCGGAATACGAGCAGTACGTC. It translates to CASSYSEYEQYV.